This TCR beta chain emerged from a study of cytomegalovirus exposure and HLA in healthy donors. From the 120-subject validation cohort, which was separate from the approximately 700-subject first cohort, the donors were drawn. As to this clone: Its antigen is unidentified.

Findings and caveats of the study: While the bulk of TCR sequences proved rare, some public TCRs turned up in many donors. Specificity for CMV antigens was confirmed in vitro for a few of the CMV-associated chains. Within the 90 to 150 validation repertoires, first-cohort TCR clusters tended to co-occur, according to a later analysis.

With 2 bases clipped from V and 11 bases from J, the junction kept 5 bases outside the gene matches. The germline gives CDR1 SGHTA, CDR2 FQGNSA. The CDR3 contains 12 residues. Only in-frame clones appear in the TCRdb table, and some are missing; sequencing was by immunoSEQ multiplex PCR. The sample includes 55,000 to 80,000 clones, approximately 95% of them seen just once. The sequenced sample was PBMCs. V usage is TRBV7-2 and J usage is TRBJ1-1; 7 bases are a match to TRBD1. The source of this sequence is a woman under 30 in good health and CMV-seropositive. CDR3 DNA: TGTGCCAGCAGCTTACCAGGGGGTACGGCTTTCTTT. The encoded protein is CASSLPGGTAFF.